This T cell receptor beta chain is from a study of shared clonotypes between healthy human individuals. The CDR3 covers 12 residues. V lost 4 bases and J 5 bases, leaving 8 bases between the germline ends. Germline lookup yields CDR1 MDHEN and CDR2 SYDVKM. This clone was seen more than once but under ten times. Its antigen remains unidentified. Clones were sequenced by immunoSEQ multiplex PCR, and TCRdb holds only the in-frame ones, with some missing. The table includes about 2.4 million clones, 90% to 95% detected once. General study findings and limits: Inspection by rarefaction showed sorted-subset sequencing to be incomplete despite large depth. Sampling covered blood only; tissue repertoires likely differ.

The rearrangement links TRBV28 to TRBJ1-2, with D hard to call. This TCR came from a man between 18 and 29 years old in good health. Some clones in this sample may be carry-over from other donors' samples. The sequencing sample was made of naive CD4+ T cells from PBMCs. Sample subset: CD45RA+ positively selected. The CDR3 sequence is CASSYGEYGYTF. The CDR3 DNA reads TGTGCCAGCAGTTATGGCGAGTATGGCTACACCTTC.